These 2 T cell receptor beta chains share one sample of origin, sequenced in a study of T cell repertoires in aging, cancer and after chemotherapy. Peripheral blood genomic DNA, not sorted cells or RNA, was the template. A mixed TRB-A/B primer pool amplified rearranged TRB by multiplex touch-down PCR. Via MiXCR, TCRdb re-called the multiplex PCR reads, giving one row per CDR3 protein. The top ten hold 24% of the sample, which has roughly 1,300 distinct CDR3 sequences, around 23% seen once. The sample was blood. The receptors derive from a human donor with a blood cancer.

This clonotype is labeled medium-sized. This rearrangement joins TRBV11-3 to TRBJ2-7; D remains ambiguous. The CDR3 has 15 residues. The ends were cut back, 1 base at V and 1 base at J, with 11 bases in the middle. Per the germline V gene, CDR1 is SGHNT and CDR2 is YENEEA. The CDR3, as DNA: TGTGCCAGCAGCTTAGGGGCAGCAGCTTCCTACGAGCAGTACTTC. Residues: CASSLGAAASYEQYF.

This clonotype has a handful of counts. The chain couples TRBV7-2 to TRBJ2-7, with 7 bases matching TRBD2. The junction had 5 bases not matched to a gene; V was cut back by 3 bases and J by 9 bases. CDR3 length: 12 residues. Germline lookup yields CDR1 SGHTA and CDR2 FQGNSA. CDR3 sequence: CASSFGGGWQYF. The CDR3 DNA reads as TGTGCCAGCAGCTTTGGGGGGGGTTGGCAGTACTTC.